This T cell receptor (beta chain) was sequenced during a study of a mutant IDH1 vaccine in newly diagnosed glioma. Generated by immunoSEQ multiplex PCR, the TCRdb table keeps only in-frame clones and is missing some. Here the sample spans 50,000 or so clones, 80% to 90% being singletons. With respect to this clone: Antigen unknown.

As to time point: week 5, during vaccination. The study gave 300 ug of mutant IDH1 20-mer peptide per vaccine dose, with topical imiquimod. Trimming took off 0 bases at V and 5 bases at J, with 9 bases between the two ends. Germline values: CDR1 SGDLS, CDR2 YYNGEE. This CDR3 has 14 residues. V usage is TRBV9 and J usage is TRBJ2-1; D is unresolved. The TCR was taken from a woman aged 45-60 years with glioma. The sequencing used PBMCs, collected from a glioma patient whose treatment included an IDH1 peptide vaccine. The CDR3 spells CASSVATRDNEQFF. The CDR3 nucleotides read TGTGCCAGCAGCGTAGCGACCCGCGACAATGAGCAGTTCTTC.